The 14 T cell receptor beta chains presented below share a single source sample, sequenced in a study of control samples from healthy donors and cancer patients. Profiling relied on immunoSEQ multiplex PCR, and the TCRdb table lists in-frame clones only, not all of them. Of 40,000 to 55,000 clones in the sample, around 70% were seen once. Material: formalin-fixed, paraffin-embedded tissue. These receptors came from a male donor with melanoma.

The genes are TRBV5-6 and TRBJ1-1, with unresolved D. CDR1 is SGHDT and CDR2 is YYEEEE in the germline V gene. The CDR3 covers 13 residues. V was trimmed by 4 bases and J by 0 bases, leaving 7 bases between them. The CDR3 reads CASSPRLNTEAFF. Here the CDR3 DNA reads TGTGCCAGCAGCCCAAGACTGAACACTGAAGCTTTCTTT.

A few counts support this clone. The CDR3 region has the DNA TGCGCCAGCAGCTCCGAGACGAGAACCGGGGAGCTGTTTTTT. This codes for CASSSETRTGELFF. This chain joins TRBV5-1 and TRBJ2-2; no reliable D call. V gave up 3 bases and J gave up 5 bases, with 11 bases separating them. Germline lookup yields CDR1 SGHRS and CDR2 YFSETQ. The CDR3 loop spans 14 amino acids.

CDR3 DNA: TGTGCCAGCAGCCAACTAGCGGGAACATACGATACGCAGTATTTT. Protein product: CASSQLAGTYDTQYF. This sequence joins TRBV9 and TRBJ2-3, with 10 bases that match TRBD2. V shed 4 bases and J 6 bases; nucleotides not matched to a gene: 8. CDR3 length: 15 residues. Germline V gives CDR1 SGDLS, CDR2 YYNGEE. The whole variable domain, filled in from reference TRBV9 and TRBJ2-3, reads DSGVTQTPKHLITATGQRVTLRCSPRSGDLSVYWYQQSLDQGLQFLIQYYNGEERAKGNILERFSAQQFPDLHSELNLSSLELGDSALYFCASSQLAGTYDTQYFGPGTRLTVL.

The V gene is TRBV7-3, the J gene TRBJ2-2, with no clear D. Germline-derived CDR1 and CDR2 are SGHTA and FQGTGA. The CDR3 totals 14 residues. V dropped 3 bases and J dropped 1 base, with 6 bases sitting between them. In nucleotides, the CDR3 is TGTGCCAGCAGCTTCTTACAGAACACCGGGGAGCTGTTTTTT. It yields the protein CASSFLQNTGELFF.

This chain joins TRBV14 and TRBJ2-5, with 7 bases identical to TRBD1. CDR1 is SGHDN and CDR2 is FVKESK in the germline V gene. The CDR3 totals 18 residues. The ends lost 0 bases at V and 2 bases at J; junction bases unmatched: 12. CDR3 in amino acids: CASSQDRRTGALQETQYF. DNA for the CDR3: TGTGCCAGCAGCCAAGATCGTCGGACAGGAGCTCTACAAGAGACCCAGTACTTC. Full variable domain (missing parts from reference TRBV14 and TRBJ2-5): EAGVTQFPSHSVIEKGQTVTLRCDPISGHDNLYWYRRVMGKEIKFLLHFVKESKQDESGMPNNRFLAERTGGTYSTLKVQPAELEDSGVYFCASSQDRRTGALQETQYFGPGTRLLVL.

This clone has just one count. The V call is TRBV7-9, the J call TRBJ2-3; 8 bases align to TRBD1. Trimming at V came to 5 bases and at J to 6 bases, leaving 4 bases not matched to a gene. Germline lookup yields CDR1 SEHNR and CDR2 FQNEAQ (reference sequence). The length of the CDR3 is 13 residues. CDR3 in DNA: TGTGCCAGCAGCCAGACAGGGGTGGATACGCAGTATTTT. Protein: CASSQTGVDTQYF.

This chain connects TRBV15 to TRBJ1-5; no firm D call. Trimming left V 3 bases short and J 0 bases short, with 3 bases between. This CDR3 spans 13 amino acids. Germline lookup yields CDR1 LNHNV and CDR2 YYDKDF (reference sequence). For the CDR3, the DNA is TGTGCCACCAGCAGTAATAGCAATCAGCCCCAGCATTTT. Amino acids: CATSSNSNQPQHF. The full variable domain, completed using reference TRBV15 and TRBJ1-5, is DAMVIQNPRYQVTQFGKPVTLSCSQTLNHNVMYWYQQKSSQAPKLLFHYYDKDFNNEADTPDNFQSRRPNTSFCFLDIRSPGLGDTAMYLCATSSNSNQPQHFGDGTRLSIL.

The V call is TRBV7-9, the J call TRBJ1-1; maybe TRBD1 (5 bases). Germline CDR1 reads SEHNR; CDR2 reads FQNEAQ (reference sequence). The CDR3 contains 14 residues. Trimming stripped 2 bases from V and 6 bases from J, with 13 bases between. The CDR3 coding sequence is TGTGCCAGCAGCTTACAGGGAGGGAGCCCTGAAGCTTTCTTT. It translates to CASSLQGGSPEAFF.

The chain carries TRBV2 and TRBJ1-6; D is unclear. Looked up from germline, CDR1 is SNHLY and CDR2 is FYNNEI. V was shortened by 8 bases and J by 5 bases, with 7 bases between the two germline ends. There are 12 residues in the CDR3. CDR3 amino acids: CASGTNNSPLHF. As DNA, the CDR3 is TGTGCCAGCGGAACTAATAATTCACCCCTCCACTTT.

V is TRBV15 and J is TRBJ1-5, with 7 bases that match TRBD1. Trimming at V came to 0 bases and at J to 4 bases, leaving 0 bases not matched to a gene. Germline V gene lookup returns CDR1 LNHNV and CDR2 YYDKDF (reference sequence). There are 14 residues in the CDR3. Here the CDR3 reads CATSREQGNQPQHF. The CDR3 coding sequence is TGTGCCACCAGCAGAGAACAGGGGAATCAGCCCCAGCATTTT.

V is TRBV7-9 and J is TRBJ1-2, with a possible D match to TRBD1 (6 bases). The CDR3 covers 13 residues. Germline CDR1 SEHNR, CDR2 FQNEAQ (reference sequence). The V end lost 4 bases, the J end lost 4 bases, and 10 bases lay between the germline ends. CDR3 amino acids: CASSSQGVYGYTF. The CDR3 DNA reads TGTGCCAGCAGCTCACAGGGCGTCTATGGCTACACCTTC.

J is TRBJ1-1 and V is TRBV7-8, with D possibly being TRBD1 (6 bases). The CDR3 has 13 residues. The V end lost 5 bases, the J end lost 6 bases, and 13 bases lay between the germline ends. The germline CDR1 and CDR2 sequences are SGHVS and FQNEAQ. The CDR3 region is CASSEQGNSEAFF. The CDR3, as DNA: TGTGCCAGCAGCGAACAGGGAAACTCTGAAGCTTTCTTT.

This clone was detected only once. The V call is TRBV28, the J call TRBJ2-2; D is possibly TRBD2 (5 bases). Trimming stripped 4 bases from V and 3 bases from J, with 9 bases between. CDR3 length: 14 residues. Germline assignment: CDR1 MDHEN and CDR2 SYDVKM. The CDR3 region is CASSSGIHTGELFF. The CDR3 nucleotides read TGTGCCAGCAGTTCCGGGATTCACACCGGGGAGCTGTTTTTT.

The V call is TRBV7-9, the J call TRBJ2-1; TRBD2 might be the D (6 bases). Looked up from germline, CDR1 is SEHNR and CDR2 is FQNEAQ (reference sequence). V gave up 5 bases and J gave up 6 bases, with 11 bases separating them. CDR3 length: 13 residues. The CDR3 nucleotides are TGTGCCAGCAGCCCCCCGGGACTCAATGAGCAGTTCTTC. Its protein product is CASSPPGLNEQFF.